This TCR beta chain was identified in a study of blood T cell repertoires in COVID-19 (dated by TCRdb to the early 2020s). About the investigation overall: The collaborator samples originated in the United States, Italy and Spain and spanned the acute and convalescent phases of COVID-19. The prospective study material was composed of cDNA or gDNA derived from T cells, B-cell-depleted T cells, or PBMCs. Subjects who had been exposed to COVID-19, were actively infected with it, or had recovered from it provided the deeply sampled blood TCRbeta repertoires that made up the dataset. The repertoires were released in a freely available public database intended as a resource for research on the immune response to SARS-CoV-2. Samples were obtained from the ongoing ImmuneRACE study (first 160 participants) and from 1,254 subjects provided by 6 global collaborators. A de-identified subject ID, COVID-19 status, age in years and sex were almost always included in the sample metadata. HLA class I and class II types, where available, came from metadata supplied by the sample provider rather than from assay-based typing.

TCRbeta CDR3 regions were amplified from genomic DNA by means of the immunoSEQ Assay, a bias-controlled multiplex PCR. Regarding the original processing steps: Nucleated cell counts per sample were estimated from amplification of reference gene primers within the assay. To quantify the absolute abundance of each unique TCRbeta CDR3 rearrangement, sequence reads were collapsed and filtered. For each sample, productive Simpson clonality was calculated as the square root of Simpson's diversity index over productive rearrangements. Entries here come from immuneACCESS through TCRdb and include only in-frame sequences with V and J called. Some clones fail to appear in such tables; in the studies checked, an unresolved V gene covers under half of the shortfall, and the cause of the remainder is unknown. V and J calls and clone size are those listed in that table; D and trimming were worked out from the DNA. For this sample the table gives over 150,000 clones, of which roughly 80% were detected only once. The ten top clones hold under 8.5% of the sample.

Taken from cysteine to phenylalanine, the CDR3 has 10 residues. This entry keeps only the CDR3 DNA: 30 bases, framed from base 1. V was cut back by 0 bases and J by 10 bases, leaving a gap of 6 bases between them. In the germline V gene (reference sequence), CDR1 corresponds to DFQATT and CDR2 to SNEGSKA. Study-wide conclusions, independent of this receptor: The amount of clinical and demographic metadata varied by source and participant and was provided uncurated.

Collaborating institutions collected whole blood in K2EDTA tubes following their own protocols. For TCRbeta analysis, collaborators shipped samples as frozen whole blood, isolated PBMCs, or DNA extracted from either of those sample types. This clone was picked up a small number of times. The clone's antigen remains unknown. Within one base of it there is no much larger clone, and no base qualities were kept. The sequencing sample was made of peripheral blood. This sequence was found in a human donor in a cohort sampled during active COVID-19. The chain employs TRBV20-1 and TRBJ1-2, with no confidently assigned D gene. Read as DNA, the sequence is TGCAGTGCTAGAGATGTCGTCTACACCTTC. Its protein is CSARDVVYTF.